This T cell receptor (beta chain) was recovered during a study of identical twins. This clonotype was seen only a few times. Its ends do not fully match the called genes, so a read error is possible. The germline V gene has CDR1 LGHDT and CDR2 YNNKEL (reference sequence). CDR3 size: 16 residues. The authors used template switching to add a universal primer site and gave cDNA unique molecular identifiers. TCRdb reanalysed the 5' RACE reads using MiXCR and keeps one entry per CDR3 protein. The sample holds more than 1.5 million distinct CDR3 sequences, 25% to 35% seen once. The TCR originated in a newborn girl in good health. Sequenced material: cord blood. The genes are TRBV3-1 and TRBJ2-3; D perhaps matches TRBD1 (5 bases). This CDR3 reads CASSQAAQGSRDTQYF. In nucleotides, the CDR3 is TGTGCCAGCAGCCAAGCAGCGCAGGGAAGCAGAGATACGCAGTATTTT.